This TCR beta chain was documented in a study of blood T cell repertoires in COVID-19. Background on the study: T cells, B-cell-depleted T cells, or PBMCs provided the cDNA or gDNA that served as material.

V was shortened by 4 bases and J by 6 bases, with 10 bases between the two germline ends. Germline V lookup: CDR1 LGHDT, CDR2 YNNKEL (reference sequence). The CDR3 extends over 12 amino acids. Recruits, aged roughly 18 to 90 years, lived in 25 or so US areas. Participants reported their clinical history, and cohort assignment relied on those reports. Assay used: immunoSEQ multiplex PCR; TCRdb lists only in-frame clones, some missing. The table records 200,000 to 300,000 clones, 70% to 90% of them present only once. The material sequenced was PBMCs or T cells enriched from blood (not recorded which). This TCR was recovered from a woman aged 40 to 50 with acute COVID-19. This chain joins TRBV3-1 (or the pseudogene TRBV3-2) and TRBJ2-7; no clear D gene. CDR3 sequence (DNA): TGTGCCAGCAGCCGGTCACGCGTCGAGCAGTACTTC. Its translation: CASSRSRVEQYF.